This section outlines one T cell receptor (beta chain) sequence together with its context. TCRdb itself ran the RT-PCR reads through MiXCR, one entry per CDR3 protein. The repertoire holds roughly 500,000 distinct CDR3 sequences, around a quarter seen once, with about 3% in the top ten. The CDR3 runs 15 residues. V lost 1 base and J 7 bases, leaving 15 bases between the germline ends. Germline V CDR1 and CDR2: SGDLS, YYNGEE. The data were taken from a study of response to subunit inactivated influenza vaccine. The same specimen was also included in a second study, on T cells expressing NK-cell markers. According to that study: 5'RACE template switching with UMIs produced the TCR beta cDNA. Sorted CD3+CD56+NKG2C+, CD3+CD56+NKG2C- and CD3+CD56-NKG2C+ T-cell subsets were beta-chain profiled. Seven of eight sequenced donors tested HCMV-seropositive; one tested seronegative. Among the experiments, several used an anti-gamma-delta TCR antibody to restrict sorting to alpha-beta TCR T cells. The CD3+CD56-NKG2C+ fraction of several donors was likewise dominated by these clonotypes.

This sample comprised CD4+ T cells sorted from PBMCs, obtained 11 to 12 days after vaccination. J is TRBJ2-1 and V is TRBV9; D is perhaps TRBD2 (6 bases). The TCR comes from a man in his forties or fifties who received an inactivated influenza vaccine. The CDR3 nucleotides read TGTGCCAGCAGCGTAATCGGGGAGGCCGTTAATGAGCAGTTCTTC. This translates into CASSVIGEAVNEQFF.